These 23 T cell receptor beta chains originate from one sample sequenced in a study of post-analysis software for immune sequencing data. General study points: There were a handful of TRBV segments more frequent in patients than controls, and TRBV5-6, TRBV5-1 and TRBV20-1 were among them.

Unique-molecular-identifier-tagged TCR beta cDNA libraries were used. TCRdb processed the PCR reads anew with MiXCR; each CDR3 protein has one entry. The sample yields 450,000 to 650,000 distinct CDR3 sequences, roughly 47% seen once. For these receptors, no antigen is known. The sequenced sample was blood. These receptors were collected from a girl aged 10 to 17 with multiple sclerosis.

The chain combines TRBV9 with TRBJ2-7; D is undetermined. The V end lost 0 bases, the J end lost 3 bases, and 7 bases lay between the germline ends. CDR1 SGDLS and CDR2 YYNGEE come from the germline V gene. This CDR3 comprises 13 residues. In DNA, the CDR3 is TGTGCCAGCAGCGTAGTACCAAACTACGAGCAGTACTTC. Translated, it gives CASSVVPNYEQYF.

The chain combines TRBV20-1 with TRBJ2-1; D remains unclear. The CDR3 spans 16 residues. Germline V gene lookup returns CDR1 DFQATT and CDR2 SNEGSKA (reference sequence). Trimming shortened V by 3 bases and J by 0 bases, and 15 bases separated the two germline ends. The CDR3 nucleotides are TGCAGTGCTAGGAGTTTCGACACGAGCTCCTACAATGAGCAGTTCTTC. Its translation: CSARSFDTSSYNEQFF.

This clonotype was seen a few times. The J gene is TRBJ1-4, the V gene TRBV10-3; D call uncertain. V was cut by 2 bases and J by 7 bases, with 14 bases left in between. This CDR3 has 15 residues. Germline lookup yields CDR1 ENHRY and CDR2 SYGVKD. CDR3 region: CAISELEDPFEKLFF. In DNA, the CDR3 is TGTGCCATCAGTGAGCTTGAGGACCCTTTTGAAAAACTGTTTTTT.

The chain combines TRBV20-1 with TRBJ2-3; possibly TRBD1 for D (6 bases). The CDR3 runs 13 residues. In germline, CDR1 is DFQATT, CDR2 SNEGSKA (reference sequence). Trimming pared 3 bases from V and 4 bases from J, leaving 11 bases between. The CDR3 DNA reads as TGCAGTGCTAGGTTGGGGGCCGCAGATACGCAGTATTTT. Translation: CSARLGAADTQYF.

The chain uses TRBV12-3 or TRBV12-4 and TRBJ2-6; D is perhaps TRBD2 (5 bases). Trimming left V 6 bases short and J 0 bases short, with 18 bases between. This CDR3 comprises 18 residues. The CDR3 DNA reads TGTGCCAGCAGCTCCCAACTAGGACGGCACTCTGGGGCCAACGTCCTGACTTTC. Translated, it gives CASSSQLGRHSGANVLTF.

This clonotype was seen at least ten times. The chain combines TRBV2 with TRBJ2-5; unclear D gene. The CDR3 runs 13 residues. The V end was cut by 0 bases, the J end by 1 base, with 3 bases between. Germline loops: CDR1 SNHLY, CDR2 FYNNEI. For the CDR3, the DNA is TGTGCCAGCAGTGAAGCACTCCAAGAGACCCAGTACTTC. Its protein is CASSEALQETQYF.

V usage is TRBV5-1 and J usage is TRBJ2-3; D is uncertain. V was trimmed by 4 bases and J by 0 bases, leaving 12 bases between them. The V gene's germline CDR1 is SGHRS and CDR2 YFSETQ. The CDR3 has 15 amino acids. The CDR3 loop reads CASSPRTYSTDTQYF. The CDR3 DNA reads TGCGCCAGCAGCCCCCGGACCTACAGCACAGATACGCAGTATTTT.

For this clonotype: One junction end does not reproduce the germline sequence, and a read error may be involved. CDR3: CAGSQGGRGGTEAFF. The CDR3 nucleotides read TGCGCCGGCAGCCAAGGAGGTCGCGGCGGCACTGAAGCTTTCTTT. The rearrangement uses TRBV4-1 and TRBJ1-1; no clear D. Germline assignment: CDR1 MGHRA and CDR2 YSYEKL. The CDR3 totals 15 residues.

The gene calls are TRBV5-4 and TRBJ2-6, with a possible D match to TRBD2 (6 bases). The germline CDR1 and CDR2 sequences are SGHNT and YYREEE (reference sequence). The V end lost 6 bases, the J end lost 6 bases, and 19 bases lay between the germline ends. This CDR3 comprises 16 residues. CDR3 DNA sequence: TGTGCCAGCAACCCGGGCGGGGCTCGTCAGGCCAACGTCCTGACTTTC. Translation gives CASNPGGARQANVLTF.

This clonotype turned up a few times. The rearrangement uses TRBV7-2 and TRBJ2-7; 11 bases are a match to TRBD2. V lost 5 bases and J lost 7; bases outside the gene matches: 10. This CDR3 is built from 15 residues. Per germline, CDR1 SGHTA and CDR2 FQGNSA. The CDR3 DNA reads TGTGCCAGCAGCCAGACTAGCGGGGACCCACGGGAGCAGTACTTC. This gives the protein CASSQTSGDPREQYF. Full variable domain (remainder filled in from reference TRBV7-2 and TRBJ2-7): GAGVSQSPSNKVTEKGKDVELRCDPISGHTALYWYRQSLGQGLEFLIYFQGNSAPDKSGLPSDRFSAERTGGSVSTLTIQRTQQEDSAVYLCASSQTSGDPREQYFGPGTRLTVT.

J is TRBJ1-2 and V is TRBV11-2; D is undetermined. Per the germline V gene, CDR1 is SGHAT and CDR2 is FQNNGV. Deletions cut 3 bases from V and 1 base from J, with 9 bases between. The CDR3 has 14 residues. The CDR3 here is CASSLEVYNYGYTF. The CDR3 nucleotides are TGTGCCAGCAGCTTGGAAGTTTATAACTATGGCTACACCTTC.

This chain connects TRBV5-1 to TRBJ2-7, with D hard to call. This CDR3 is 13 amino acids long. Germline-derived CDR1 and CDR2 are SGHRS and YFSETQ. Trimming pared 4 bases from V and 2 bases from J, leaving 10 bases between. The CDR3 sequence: CASSTQETYEQYF. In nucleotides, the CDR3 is TGCGCCAGCAGCACTCAGGAAACCTACGAGCAGTACTTC.

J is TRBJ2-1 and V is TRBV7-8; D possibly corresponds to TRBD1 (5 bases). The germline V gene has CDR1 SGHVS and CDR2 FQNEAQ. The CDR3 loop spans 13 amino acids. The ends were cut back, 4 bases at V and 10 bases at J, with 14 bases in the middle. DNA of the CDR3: TGTGCCAGCAGCTACCCCGATTCAGGGGAGCAGTTCTTC. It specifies CASSYPDSGEQFF.

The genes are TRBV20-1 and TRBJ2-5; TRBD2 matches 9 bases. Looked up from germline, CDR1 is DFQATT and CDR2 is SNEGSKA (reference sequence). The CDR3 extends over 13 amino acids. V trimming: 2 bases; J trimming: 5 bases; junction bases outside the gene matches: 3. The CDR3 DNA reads TGCAGTGCTAGACGCGGGGGGGGTGAGACCCAGTACTTC. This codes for CSARRGGGETQYF.

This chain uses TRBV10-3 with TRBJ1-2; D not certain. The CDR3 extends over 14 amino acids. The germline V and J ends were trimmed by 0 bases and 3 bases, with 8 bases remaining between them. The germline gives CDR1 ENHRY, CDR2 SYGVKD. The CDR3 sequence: CAISESIQDYGYTF. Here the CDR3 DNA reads TGTGCCATCAGTGAGTCGATCCAGGACTATGGCTACACCTTC.

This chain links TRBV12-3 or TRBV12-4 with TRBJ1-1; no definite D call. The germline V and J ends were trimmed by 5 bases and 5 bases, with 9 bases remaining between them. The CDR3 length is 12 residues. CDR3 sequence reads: CASSRVVTEAFF. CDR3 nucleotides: TGTGCCAGCAGTCGGGTTGTGACTGAAGCTTTCTTT.

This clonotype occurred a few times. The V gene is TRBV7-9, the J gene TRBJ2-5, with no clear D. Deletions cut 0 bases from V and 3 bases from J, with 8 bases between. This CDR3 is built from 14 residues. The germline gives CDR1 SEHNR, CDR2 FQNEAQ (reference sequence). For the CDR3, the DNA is TGTGCCAGCAGCTTAGCGACATGGGAAGAGACCCAGTACTTC. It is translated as CASSLATWEETQYF.

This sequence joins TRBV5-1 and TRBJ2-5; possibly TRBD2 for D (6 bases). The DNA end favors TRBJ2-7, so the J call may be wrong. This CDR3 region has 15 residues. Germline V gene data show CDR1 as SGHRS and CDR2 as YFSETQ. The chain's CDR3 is CASSFLLGGSYEQYF. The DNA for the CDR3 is TGCGCCAGCAGCTTCTTATTGGGGGGATCCTACGAGCAGTACTTC.

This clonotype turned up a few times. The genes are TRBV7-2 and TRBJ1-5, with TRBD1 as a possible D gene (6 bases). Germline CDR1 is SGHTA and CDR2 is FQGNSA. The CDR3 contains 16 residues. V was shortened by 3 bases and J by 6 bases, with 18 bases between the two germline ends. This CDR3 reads CASSLETGILSQPQHF. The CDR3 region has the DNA TGTGCCAGCAGCTTGGAGACAGGAATCCTCAGTCAGCCCCAGCATTTT. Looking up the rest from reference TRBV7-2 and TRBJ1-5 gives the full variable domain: GAGVSQSPSNKVTEKGKDVELRCDPISGHTALYWYRQSLGQGLEFLIYFQGNSAPDKSGLPSDRFSAERTGGSVSTLTIQRTQQEDSAVYLCASSLETGILSQPQHFGDGTRLSIL.

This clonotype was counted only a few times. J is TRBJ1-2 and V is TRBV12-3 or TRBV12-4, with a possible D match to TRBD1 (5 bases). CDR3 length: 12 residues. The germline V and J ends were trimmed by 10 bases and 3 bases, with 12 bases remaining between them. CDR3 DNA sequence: TGTGCCACCCAGGGTTTGTACTATGGCTACACCTTC. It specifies CATQGLYYGYTF.

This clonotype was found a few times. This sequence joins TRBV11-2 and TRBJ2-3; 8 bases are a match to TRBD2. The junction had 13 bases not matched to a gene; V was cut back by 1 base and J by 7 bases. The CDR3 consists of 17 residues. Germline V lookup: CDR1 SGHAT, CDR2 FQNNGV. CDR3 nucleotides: TGTGCCAGCAGCTTAGTTTCGGTAGCGGGGACACACAATACGCAGTATTTT. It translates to CASSLVSVAGTHNTQYF. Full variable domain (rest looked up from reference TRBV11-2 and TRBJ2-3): EAGVAQSPRYKIIEKRQSVAFWCNPISGHATLYWYQQILGQGPKLLIQFQNNGVVDDSQLPKDRFSAERLKGVDSTLKIQPAKLEDSAVYLCASSLVSVAGTHNTQYFGPGTRLTVL.

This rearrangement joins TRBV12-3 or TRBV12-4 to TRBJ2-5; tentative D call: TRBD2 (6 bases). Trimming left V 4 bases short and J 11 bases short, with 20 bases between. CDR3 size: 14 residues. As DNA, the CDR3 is TGTGCCAGCAGTTCGGGGGACCTTTACAATGAGCAGTACTTC. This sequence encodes CASSSGDLYNEQYF.

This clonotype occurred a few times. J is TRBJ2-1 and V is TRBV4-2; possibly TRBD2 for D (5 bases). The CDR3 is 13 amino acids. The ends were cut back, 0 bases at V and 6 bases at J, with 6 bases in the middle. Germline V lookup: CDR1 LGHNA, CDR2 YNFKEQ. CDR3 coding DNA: TGTGCCAGCAGCCAAGAGCGGGCCAATGAGCAGTTCTTC. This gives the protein CASSQERANEQFF.